The 30 T cell receptor beta chains below were found in one sample sequenced in a study of blood T cell repertoires in COVID-19. Repertoires were generated with immunoSEQ multiplex PCR, while TCRdb's copy carries only in-frame clones and drops some. The sample has more than 450,000 clones, roughly 90% seen once. The sample comprised PBMCs or T cells enriched from blood (not recorded which). Receptors were obtained from a woman younger than 35 who had recovered from COVID-19.

The chain recombines TRBV7-8 with TRBJ1-6, with a possible D match to TRBD1 (5 bases). CDR3 length: 18 residues. The V end lost 2 bases, the J end lost 14 bases, and 28 bases lay between the germline ends. The germline V gene has CDR1 SGHVS and CDR2 FQNEAQ. The DNA for the CDR3 is TGTGCCAGCAGCTTACTCCCCGAGGTGGGGACTTTGGGTTTAGCCCTCCACTTT. It specifies CASSLLPEVGTLGLALHF.

This chain links TRBV2 with TRBJ2-7; 9 nucleotides agree with TRBD2. Per the germline V gene, CDR1 is SNHLY and CDR2 is FYNNEI. There are 15 residues in the CDR3. With V trimmed by 1 base and J by 5 bases, 6 bases remained unmatched. The CDR3 DNA reads TGTGCCAGCAGTGAAGGTGCGGGGGGGCTTAACGAGCAGTACTTC. Protein sequence: CASSEGAGGLNEQYF. The full variable domain, completed using reference TRBV2 and TRBJ2-7, is EPEVTQTPSHQVTQMGQEVILRCVPISNHLYFYWYRQILGQKVEFLVSFYNNEISEKSEIFDDQFSVERPDGSNFTLKIRSTKLEDSAMYFCASSEGAGGLNEQYFGPGTRLTVT.

The chain's CDR3 is CASSLGGRDTEAFF. In nucleotides, the CDR3 is TGCGCCAGCAGTCTCGGGGGGAGGGACACTGAAGCTTTCTTT. The V gene is TRBV5-1, the J gene TRBJ1-1, with TRBD1 as a possible D gene (5 bases). Germline V gives CDR1 SGHRS, CDR2 YFSETQ. V was cut by 5 bases and J by 3 bases, with 14 bases left in between. There are 14 residues in the CDR3.

On this clone itself: This same CDR3 is encoded by further DNA sequences in the sample. This chain uses TRBV12-3 or TRBV12-4 with TRBJ2-5; possible D gene TRBD2, 6 bases. The CDR3 totals 12 residues. Trimming took off 6 bases at V and 8 bases at J, with 13 bases between the two ends. The DNA of the CDR3 is TGTGCCAGCAGCTCCTCGGGGGAAACCCAGTACTTC. Translation gives CASSSSGETQYF.

The chain employs TRBV28 and TRBJ1-6; D gene ambiguous. Germline loops: CDR1 MDHEN, CDR2 SYDVKM. The CDR3 has 14 amino acids. V was clipped by 6 bases and J by 6 bases, with 12 bases between them. Here the CDR3 reads CASSPGDRNSPLHF. The CDR3 DNA sequence: TGTGCCAGCAGCCCCGGGGATCGTAATTCACCCCTCCACTTT.

This sequence joins TRBV27 and TRBJ1-2; no clear D gene. The CDR3 has 14 residues. Germline assignment: CDR1 MNHEY and CDR2 SMNVEV (reference sequence). V was shortened by 3 bases and J by 5 bases, with 13 bases between the two germline ends. CDR3 bases: TGTGCCAGCAGTTTGGGAGGTTTCCCTTATGGCTACACCTTC. Protein: CASSLGGFPYGYTF.

The chain couples TRBV3-1 (or the pseudogene TRBV3-2) to TRBJ2-1; maybe TRBD2 (5 bases). There are 15 residues in the CDR3. CDR1 and CDR2 from the germline V gene are LGHDT and YNNKEL (reference sequence). Trimming removed 1 base from V and 10 bases from J, with 17 bases in between. The CDR3 spells CASSQAQAFGVEQFF. Here the CDR3 DNA reads TGTGCCAGCAGCCAAGCCCAAGCCTTCGGGGTAGAGCAGTTCTTC.

The V gene is TRBV4-1, the J gene TRBJ1-1, with 10 bases that match TRBD1. Trimming at V came to 4 bases and at J to 5 bases, leaving 7 bases not matched to a gene. The CDR3 sequence is 15 residues long. From germline, CDR1 is MGHRA and CDR2 YSYEKL. Here the CDR3 DNA reads TGCGCCAGCAGCCGCCCTGACAGGGGGCAAACTGAAGCTTTCTTT. This codes for CASSRPDRGQTEAFF.

V and J are TRBV11-2 and TRBJ1-3; 9 bases align to TRBD1. Germline V lookup: CDR1 SGHAT, CDR2 FQNNGV. Trimming removed 4 bases from V and 6 bases from J; junction bases left unmatched: 13. The CDR3 has 17 residues. CDR3 sequence (DNA): TGTGCCAGCAGCTCCATCCGGGGGACAGGGTCGTCAAACACCATATATTTT. It is translated as CASSSIRGTGSSNTIYF.

The chain is built from TRBV9 and TRBJ1-1; D is perhaps TRBD1 (5 bases). V lost 2 bases to trimming and J lost 1 base, with 9 bases between them. The CDR3 consists of 14 residues. Germline CDR1 and CDR2: SGDLS and YYNGEE. The CDR3 bases are TGTGCCAGCAGCGTCGTTCAGGGGAACACTGAAGCTTTCTTT. This gives the protein CASSVVQGNTEAFF.

V gene TRBV28 combines with J gene TRBJ2-5, with D perhaps matching TRBD2 (7 bases). V was cut by 2 bases and J by 4 bases, with 11 bases left in between. Germline V gives CDR1 MDHEN, CDR2 SYDVKM. This CDR3 comprises 14 residues. CDR3 region: CASSLIGGGETQYF. The DNA of the CDR3 is TGTGCCAGCAGTTTAATAGGGGGGGGAGAGACCCAGTACTTC.

The chain uses TRBV4-1 and TRBJ1-6; possibly TRBD1 for D (5 bases). CDR3 length equals 14 residues. Trimming pared 1 base from V and 7 bases from J, leaving 8 bases between. CDR1 and CDR2 (germline): MGHRA, YSYEKL. The CDR3 sequence is CASSQGQLNSPLHF. CDR3 bases: TGCGCCAGCAGCCAAGGACAGTTAAATTCACCCCTCCACTTT.

The chain uses TRBV2 and TRBJ1-3; TRBD1 aligns across 8 bases. The CDR3 loop spans 15 amino acids. Germline V CDR1 and CDR2: SNHLY, FYNNEI. The J segment lost 4 bases and the V segment lost 2 bases, leaving 4 bases of the junction unmatched. The CDR3 sequence is CASSEIGQGGNTIYF. In DNA, the CDR3 is TGTGCCAGCAGTGAAATCGGACAGGGAGGAAACACCATATATTTT.

The genes are TRBV12-2 and TRBJ2-7; TRBD2, the table's D call, was not compared with the DNA. TRBV12-2 represents a pseudogene. The CDR3 totals 16 residues. The DNA of the CDR3 is TGTGCAAGTCGCTCGAGAGGGCCACCCGCCTTCGGGGAGCAGTACTTC. It translates to CASRSRGPPAFGEQYF.

This rearrangement joins TRBV6-5 to TRBJ1-1; D may be TRBD1 (5 bases). Germline V gene data show CDR1 as MNHEY and CDR2 as SVGAGI. This CDR3 region has 13 residues. The germline V and J ends were trimmed by 0 bases and 11 bases, with 13 bases remaining between them. Here the CDR3 reads CASSYSIWGEAFF. CDR3 nucleotides: TGTGCCAGCAGTTACTCAATTTGGGGGGAGGCTTTCTTT.

The V gene is TRBV7-2, the J gene TRBJ2-1; 9 bases agree with TRBD2. Germline loops: CDR1 SGHTA, CDR2 FQGNSA. Losses at the gene ends were 2 bases for V and 7 bases for J; bases not matched to a gene: 0. The CDR3 is 13 residues long. The CDR3 spells CASSLLAGNEQFF. The CDR3 DNA is TGTGCCAGCAGCTTACTAGCGGGGAATGAGCAGTTCTTC. The variable domain in full, with the rest retrieved from reference TRBV7-2 and TRBJ2-1, is GAGVSQSPSNKVTEKGKDVELRCDPISGHTALYWYRQSLGQGLEFLIYFQGNSAPDKSGLPSDRFSAERTGGSVSTLTIQRTQQEDSAVYLCASSLLAGNEQFFGPGTRLTVL.

The chain joins TRBV7-2 to TRBJ2-2; 11 nucleotides match TRBD1. The CDR3 extends over 15 amino acids. Trimming at V came to 3 bases and at J to 6 bases, leaving 3 bases not matched to a gene. The germline CDR1 and CDR2 sequences are SGHTA and FQGNSA. Written as DNA, the CDR3 is TGTGCCAGCAGCTTCCGGACAGGGGGCTCCGGGGAGCTGTTTTTT. Encoded protein: CASSFRTGGSGELFF.

The V gene is TRBV29-1, the J gene TRBJ2-1; TRBD2 is a possible D gene (5 bases). The CDR3 extends over 11 amino acids. The ends were cut back, 7 bases at V and 5 bases at J, with 9 bases in the middle. Germline V lookup: CDR1 SQVTM, CDR2 ANQGSEA. CDR3 protein: CSARGNNEQFF. CDR3 nucleotides: TGCAGCGCCCGAGGGAACAATGAGCAGTTCTTC.

The chain is built from TRBV5-4 and TRBJ2-3; TRBD2 matches at 10 bases. Germline CDR1 reads SGHNT; CDR2 reads YYREEE (reference sequence). V was pared by 4 bases and J by 9 bases, with 14 bases of the junction left unmatched. CDR3 size: 16 residues. CDR3 in DNA: TGTGCCAGCAGCCCAAAACTAGCGGGGCTTCCAGGGACGCAGTATTTT. Its protein product is CASSPKLAGLPGTQYF.

V usage is TRBV5-1 and J usage is TRBJ1-5, with D perhaps matching TRBD1 (5 bases). Trimming shortened V by 4 bases and J by 2 bases, and 7 bases separated the two germline ends. Germline CDR1 reads SGHRS; CDR2 reads YFSETQ. This CDR3 comprises 13 residues. Here the CDR3 reads CASSQGGNQPQHF. Written as DNA, the CDR3 is TGCGCCAGCAGCCAGGGCGGCAATCAGCCCCAGCATTTT. Based on the CDR3 plus reference TRBV5-1 and TRBJ1-5, the full variable domain is KAGVTQTPRYLIKTRGQQVTLSCSPISGHRSVSWYQQTPGQGLQFLFEYFSETQRNKGNFPGRFSGRQFSNSRSEMNVSTLELGDSALYLCASSQGGNQPQHFGDGTRLSIL.

This clone has a handful of counts. This rearrangement joins TRBV11-3 to TRBJ2-1; D is ambiguous. This CDR3 is 13 amino acids long. Germline V gene lookup returns CDR1 SGHNT and CDR2 YENEEA. V was trimmed by 4 bases and J by 6 bases, leaving 10 bases between them. In DNA, the CDR3 is TGTGCCAGCAGCTCAAGAGTCTCCAATGAGCAGTTCTTC. The encoded protein is CASSSRVSNEQFF.

The chain employs TRBV4-1 and TRBJ1-6; D remains unclear. V gave up 1 base and J gave up 7 bases, with 11 bases separating them. CDR1 is MGHRA and CDR2 is YSYEKL in the germline V gene. This CDR3 has 15 amino acids. DNA for the CDR3: TGCGCCAGCAGCCAAGGGGTCAGCGCCAATTCACCCCTCCACTTT. Residues: CASSQGVSANSPLHF.

V and J are TRBV9 and TRBJ2-7; D is unresolved. The CDR3 runs to 13 residues. Germline-derived CDR1 and CDR2 are SGDLS and YYNGEE. Trimming removed 2 bases at V and 3 bases at J, with 9 bases between. DNA for the CDR3: TGTGCCAGCAGCGTTTCTCAGGACTACGAGCAGTACTTC. Translated, it gives CASSVSQDYEQYF. The variable domain in full, completed from reference TRBV9 and TRBJ2-7, reads DSGVTQTPKHLITATGQRVTLRCSPRSGDLSVYWYQQSLDQGLQFLIQYYNGEERAKGNILERFSAQQFPDLHSELNLSSLELGDSALYFCASSVSQDYEQYFGPGTRLTVT.

The chain links TRBV29-1 to TRBJ1-2, with D perhaps matching TRBD1 (5 bases). Germline assignment: CDR1 SQVTM and CDR2 ANQGSEA. CDR3 size: 14 residues. Trimming took off 1 base at V and 2 bases at J, with 11 bases between the two ends. The DNA of the CDR3 is TGCAGCGTTGAAGGGGTGCGGGGGAACTATGGCTACACCTTC. The encoded protein is CSVEGVRGNYGYTF.

V and J are TRBV4-2 and TRBJ1-4, with TRBD1 matching over 7 bases. The germline V gene has CDR1 LGHNA and CDR2 YNFKEQ. This CDR3 region has 16 residues. With 4 bases clipped from V and 4 bases from J, the junction kept 9 bases outside the gene matches. DNA for the CDR3: TGTGCCAGCAGCCCGGAAACAGGGGCGGGTAATGAAAAACTGTTTTTT. It is translated as CASSPETGAGNEKLFF.

The chain links TRBV11-2 to TRBJ2-2; D is perhaps TRBD2 (6 bases). Trimming took 5 bases from V and 6 from J, leaving 10 bases between them. The germline CDR1 and CDR2 sequences are SGHAT and FQNNGV. The CDR3 has 13 amino acids. The CDR3 region is CASSVGGSGELFF. The CDR3 nucleotides read TGTGCCAGCAGCGTCGGGGGATCCGGGGAGCTGTTTTTT.

The J gene is TRBJ1-6, the V gene TRBV10-2; D gene unclear. Germline lookup yields CDR1 WSHSY and CDR2 SAAADI. The V end was cut by 3 bases, the J end by 5 bases, with 8 bases between. The CDR3 has 14 residues. CDR3 loop: CASSETADNSPLHF. The DNA of the CDR3 is TGCGCCAGCAGTGAAACAGCCGATAATTCACCCCTCCACTTT.

The chain is built from TRBV30 and TRBJ2-3; TRBD2 matches at 9 bases. The CDR3 consists of 13 residues. The J segment lost 7 bases and the V segment lost 1 base, leaving 3 bases of the junction unmatched. CDR1 GTSNPN and CDR2 SVGIG come from the germline V gene (reference sequence). The CDR3 DNA reads TGTGCCTGGAGTGGCGGGGGGGGGTATACGCAGTATTTT. Its translation: CAWSGGGGYTQYF.

Turning to this clone: The junction departs from the called germline gene at one end, perhaps through a read error. The chain employs TRBV7-7 and TRBJ2-5; a possible D gene is TRBD1 (6 bases). Germline V lookup: CDR1 SSHAT, CDR2 FNYEAQ (reference sequence). The CDR3 is 13 residues long. DNA of the CDR3: TGTGCTAGCAGCCCCGGACAGCAAGAGACCCAGTACTTC. Encoded protein: CASSPGQQETQYF.

This rearrangement joins TRBV7-9 to TRBJ2-2; D is ambiguous. This CDR3 contains 15 residues. Germline CDR1 and CDR2: SEHNR and FQNEAQ (reference sequence). Trimming stripped 5 bases from V and 1 base from J, with 11 bases between. CDR3 in DNA: TGTGCCAGCAGCCCCCCCGAGAGGAACACCGGGGAGCTGTTTTTT. This codes for CASSPPERNTGELFF.